These 25 T cell receptor beta chains were all obtained from the same sample, sequenced in a study of blood T cell repertoires in COVID-19. Generated by immunoSEQ multiplex PCR, the TCRdb table keeps only in-frame clones and is missing some. The sample contains about 140,000 clones, 80% to 90% of which appear only once. The specimen sequenced was peripheral blood. The origin of the receptors is a woman aged 45-65 years with acute or convalescent COVID-19.

This clone was seen only once. The chain employs TRBV4-1 and TRBJ2-7, with TRBD2 as a possible D gene (7 bases). The CDR3 length is 14 residues. Germline loops: CDR1 MGHRA, CDR2 YSYEKL. The V end was cut by 4 bases, the J end by 3 bases, with 13 bases between. The CDR3 DNA sequence: TGCGCCAGCAGCCCTGAAAGGGGGGGCTACGAGCAGTACTTC. Its protein is CASSPERGGYEQYF.

The chain recombines TRBV3-1 (or the pseudogene TRBV3-2) with TRBJ2-5; TRBD2 aligns across 14 bases. The V segment lost 4 bases and the J segment 1 base; nucleotides outside the gene matches: 2. The germline CDR1 and CDR2 sequences are LGHDT and YNNKEL (reference sequence). CDR3 length: 16 amino acids. The CDR3 DNA sequence: TGTGCCAGCAGCCCGGGACTAGCGGGGGTCCAAGAGACCCAGTACTTC. It codes for CASSPGLAGVQETQYF.

This chain connects TRBV2 to TRBJ1-2; a possible D gene is TRBD1 (5 bases). Germline V gene lookup returns CDR1 SNHLY and CDR2 FYNNEI. The germline V and J ends were trimmed by 7 bases and 7 bases, with 16 bases remaining between them. The CDR3 runs 13 residues. DNA of the CDR3: TGTGCCAGCATAGGCAGGGATGAGGTTGGCTACACCTTC. Protein product: CASIGRDEVGYTF.

The chain recombines TRBV5-1 with TRBJ1-4; 7 positions agree with TRBD1. V trimming: 4 bases; J trimming: 4 bases; junction bases outside the gene matches: 4. This CDR3 is built from 14 residues. Germline CDR1 SGHRS, CDR2 YFSETQ. Here the CDR3 reads CASSIQGSNEKLFF. DNA for the CDR3: TGCGCCAGCAGCATACAGGGGAGTAATGAAAAACTGTTTTTT.

CDR3 region: CASSTGGTNYGYTF. The DNA for the CDR3 is TGCGCCAGCAGCACAGGGGGGACTAACTATGGCTACACCTTC. V usage is TRBV5-1 and J usage is TRBJ1-2; 8 bases match TRBD1. CDR3 length equals 14 residues. Germline V gene sequence: CDR1 SGHRS, CDR2 YFSETQ. The V gene end was trimmed by 4 bases and the J gene end by 0 bases; junction bases not matched to a gene: 2. Supplemented by reference TRBV5-1 and TRBJ1-2, the full variable domain reads KAGVTQTPRYLIKTRGQQVTLSCSPISGHRSVSWYQQTPGQGLQFLFEYFSETQRNKGNFPGRFSGRQFSNSRSEMNVSTLELGDSALYLCASSTGGTNYGYTFGSGTRLTVV.

This chain links TRBV28 with TRBJ1-2; possibly TRBD1 for D (5 bases). V lost 5 bases to trimming and J lost 6 bases, with 25 bases between them. Germline CDR1 MDHEN, CDR2 SYDVKM. This CDR3 spans 17 amino acids. As DNA, the CDR3 is TGTGCCAGCAGTACTCTGGGGCGGTCCTCTGGACCTCATGGCTACACCTTC. Protein sequence: CASSTLGRSSGPHGYTF.

V is TRBV27 and J is TRBJ1-5; 7 bases map to TRBD1. V lost 5 bases to trimming and J lost 3 bases; unmatched junction nucleotides: 4. The CDR3 sequence is 14 residues long. Germline V gene data show CDR1 as MNHEY and CDR2 as SMNVEV (reference sequence). The CDR3 is CASSRQGLNQPQHF. As DNA, the CDR3 is TGTGCCAGCAGTAGACAGGGACTCAATCAGCCCCAGCATTTT.

The rearrangement uses TRBV30 and TRBJ1-3; D gene ambiguous. The CDR3 loop spans 13 amino acids. V lost 0 bases to trimming and J lost 11 bases, with 14 bases between them. CDR1 GTSNPN and CDR2 SVGIG come from the germline V gene (reference sequence). Here the CDR3 reads CAWSVGSLTSIYF. CDR3 bases: TGTGCCTGGAGTGTTGGTAGTTTGACTTCCATATATTTT.

This clone showed up just once. This chain joins TRBV5-1 and TRBJ1-1, with D maybe TRBD1 (6 bases). Between the trimmed V and J ends, which lost 0 bases and 3 bases, there was a span of 12 bases. The CDR3 is 15 residues long. In germline, CDR1 is SGHRS, CDR2 YFSETQ. Written as DNA, the CDR3 is TGCGCCAGCAGCTTGGCCGAGGGGGGGTACACTGAAGCTTTCTTT. This gives the protein CASSLAEGGYTEAFF.

This chain uses TRBV18 with TRBJ2-5; D possibly corresponds to TRBD1 (6 bases). Germline CDR1 is KGHSH and CDR2 is LQKENI. The CDR3 extends over 14 amino acids. V shed 3 bases and J shed 5 bases, with 13 bases lying between them. The chain's CDR3 is CASSPGRGKETQYF. CDR3 DNA: TGTGCCAGCTCACCGGGCAGGGGCAAGGAGACCCAGTACTTC.

V usage is TRBV5-4 and J usage is TRBJ2-7, with TRBD2 matching over 10 bases. Germline V CDR1 and CDR2: SGHNT, YYREEE (reference sequence). The CDR3 consists of 14 residues. V was clipped by 3 bases and J by 6 bases; unmatched bases: 6. The CDR3 protein is CASSWSGRAGEQYF. CDR3 sequence (DNA): TGTGCCAGCAGCTGGAGCGGGAGGGCCGGCGAGCAGTACTTC.

The gene calls are TRBV7-3 and TRBJ1-1; no reliable D call. Germline V CDR1 and CDR2: SGHTA, FQGTGA. Deletions cut 4 bases from V and 0 bases from J, with 6 bases between. This CDR3 has 13 amino acids. The CDR3 nucleotides are TGTGCCAGCAGCTCATCCATGAACACTGAAGCTTTCTTT. Translation: CASSSSMNTEAFF.

This clone was counted a few times. The chain combines TRBV19 with TRBJ1-5; 9 nucleotides align to TRBD1. Germline V lookup: CDR1 LNHDA, CDR2 SQIVND (reference sequence). The CDR3 covers 15 residues. V trimming: 3 bases; J trimming: 7 bases; junction bases outside the gene matches: 7. The CDR3 DNA reads as TGTGCCAGTAGTATCCTCGTACAGGGGGCCCAGCCCCAGCATTTT. Translated, it gives CASSILVQGAQPQHF.

The chain uses TRBV5-6 and TRBJ1-1; tentatively, D is TRBD1 (6 bases). The germline CDR1 and CDR2 sequences are SGHDT and YYEEEE. With 0 bases removed from V and 4 bases from J, the gap between germline ends came to 13 bases. The CDR3 totals 15 residues. The CDR3 loop reads CASSLVRGKGTEAFF. In nucleotides, the CDR3 is TGTGCCAGCAGCTTGGTTAGGGGGAAGGGCACTGAAGCTTTCTTT.

The DNA for the CDR3 is TGTGCCAGCAGCCCGGGACAGTGGGAGACCCAGTACTTC. Translating gives CASSPGQWETQYF. The chain employs TRBV7-6 and TRBJ2-5; 7 bases map to TRBD1. CDR1 is SGHVS, CDR2 FNYEAQ, per germline. Trimming took 5 bases from V and 5 from J; bases not matched to a gene: 5. The CDR3 loop spans 13 amino acids.

CDR3 amino acids: CASSPLGGGYTF. The CDR3 bases are TGTGCCAGCAGCCCACTCGGAGGTGGCTACACCTTC. The rearrangement joins TRBV5-6 to TRBJ1-2; D not resolved. CDR1 and CDR2 from the germline V gene are SGHDT and YYEEEE. V shed 4 bases and J shed 7 bases, with 11 bases lying between them. This CDR3 is built from 12 residues.

The chain joins TRBV19 to TRBJ2-3; 8 positions agree with TRBD2. The germline V gene has CDR1 LNHDA and CDR2 SQIVND (reference sequence). The CDR3 length is 15 residues. With 7 bases clipped from V and 3 bases from J, the junction kept 9 bases outside the gene matches. CDR3 sequence (DNA): TGTGCCAGTACCCCCTCCCGGGGGGGAACAGATACGCAGTATTTT. This translates into CASTPSRGGTDTQYF.

The gene calls are TRBV19 and TRBJ2-2; 13 bases align to TRBD2. This CDR3 region has 19 residues. Germline V gene lookup returns CDR1 LNHDA and CDR2 SQIVND (reference sequence). J was trimmed by 2 bases and V by 3 bases; bases with no gene match: 9. CDR3 nucleotide sequence: TGTGCCAGTAGTATTCCCACTAGCGGGGGGGCTCCTAACACCGGGGAGCTGTTTTTT. Its protein product is CASSIPTSGGAPNTGELFF.

This clone appeared a single time. This chain uses TRBV7-9 with TRBJ2-7, with 12 positions matching TRBD1. Trimming removed 4 bases from V and 5 bases from J; junction bases left unmatched: 3. The CDR3 has 14 amino acids. Germline V lookup: CDR1 SEHNR, CDR2 FQNEAQ (reference sequence). CDR3 coding DNA: TGTGCCAGCAGCTCGGGACAGGGGGCAAACGAGCAGTACTTC. This gives the protein CASSSGQGANEQYF. Full variable domain (missing parts from reference TRBV7-9 and TRBJ2-7): DTGVSQNPRHKITKRGQNVTFRCDPISEHNRLYWYRQTLGQGPEFLTYFQNEAQLEKSRLLSDRFSAERPKGSFSTLEIQRTEQGDSAMYLCASSSGQGANEQYFGPGTRLTVT.

The rearrangement links TRBV19 to TRBJ2-7, with D tentatively TRBD1 (6 bases). This CDR3 region has 15 residues. V was pared by 5 bases and J by 2 bases, with 16 bases between. From germline, CDR1 is LNHDA and CDR2 SQIVND (reference sequence). CDR3: CASSPPLTGTYEQYF. The CDR3 DNA follows: TGTGCCAGTAGTCCGCCCCTAACAGGGACCTACGAGCAGTACTTC.

This rearrangement joins TRBV5-1 to TRBJ1-1; D is uncertain. Trimming took 4 bases from V and 1 from J, leaving 11 bases between them. Looked up from germline, CDR1 is SGHRS and CDR2 is YFSETQ. There are 14 residues in the CDR3. For the CDR3, the DNA is TGCGCCAGCAGCCCGGCGGTGGGGAACACTGAAGCTTTCTTT. It is translated as CASSPAVGNTEAFF.

This chain links TRBV4-2 with TRBJ1-4, with 7 bases fitting TRBD1. In germline, CDR1 is LGHNA, CDR2 YNFKEQ. The V segment lost 3 bases and the J segment 5 bases; nucleotides outside the gene matches: 6. This CDR3 has 15 residues. CDR3 residues: CASSQGGQLNEKLFF. The DNA for the CDR3 is TGTGCCAGCAGCCAGGGGGGACAGTTAAATGAAAAACTGTTTTTT.

This sequence joins TRBV30 and TRBJ1-2; the D gene is possibly TRBD1 (5 bases). This CDR3 is 12 amino acids long. Germline values: CDR1 GTSNPN, CDR2 SVGIG (reference sequence). V was pared by 3 bases and J by 8 bases, with 13 bases between. The CDR3 DNA follows: TGTGCCTGGAGGGGCAGGGCTATGGGCTACACCTTC. It yields the protein CAWRGRAMGYTF. Variable domain in full (rest from reference TRBV30 and TRBJ1-2): SQTIHQWPATLVQPVGSPLSLECTVEGTSNPNLYWYRQAAGRGLQLLFYSVGIGQISSEVPQNLSASRPQDRQFILSSKKLLLSDSGFYLCAWRGRAMGYTFGSGTRLTVV.

This clone has only a few counts. This rearrangement joins TRBV20-1 to TRBJ1-2, with D unclear. The germline CDR1 and CDR2 sequences are DFQATT and SNEGSKA (reference sequence). The length of the CDR3 is 11 residues. Trimming pared 3 bases from V and 4 bases from J, leaving 6 bases between. The CDR3 here is CSASYGYGYTF. The CDR3 DNA reads TGCAGTGCTAGTTACGGCTATGGCTACACCTTC.

Details on this clone: Additional DNA sequences in this sample encode the identical CDR3. V usage is TRBV6-5 and J usage is TRBJ1-4, with 8 nucleotides matching TRBD1. This CDR3 has 15 residues. Trimming took 0 bases from V and 8 from J; bases not matched to a gene: 5. Per the germline V gene, CDR1 is MNHEY and CDR2 is SVGAGI. CDR3 nucleotides: TGTGCCAGCAGTTACTCCGGACAGGGACGGGAAAAACTGTTTTTT. Translated, it gives CASSYSGQGREKLFF.